Described below is a single T cell receptor (beta chain) sequence and its context. Every subset's genomic DNA went evenly onto several immunoSEQ plates. Authors' data handling: Because ImmunoSEQ provided only junction sequences with no quality scores, the filtering differed. Here immunoSEQ multiplex PCR was the method, and the copy in TCRdb shows in-frame clones only, minus some. V, J and clone size were drawn from that table, and D and trimming were deduced from the DNA. This table holds roughly 1,000,000 clones, roughly 74% found once. The sample comes from a study of shared clonotypes between healthy human individuals. Looking at the study overall: Each donor's CD8 memory used one plate, CD8 naive two, each CD4 subset three.

This CDR3 contains 16 residues. Germline assignment: CDR1 SGHAT and CDR2 FQDESV (reference sequence). Trimming at V came to 4 bases and at J to 4 bases, leaving 9 bases not matched to a gene. The sample was memory CD4+ T cells from PBMCs. Indicated subset: CD45RA-negative fraction. The sequence was collected from a man aged 18 to 29 in good health. Some clones in this sample may be carry-over from other donors' samples. V and J are TRBV11-1 and TRBJ2-1, with 8 bases identical to TRBD1. This CDR3 reads CASSSRDRLSYNEQFF. CDR3 nucleotide sequence: TGTGCCAGCAGCTCACGGGACAGGTTGTCGTACAATGAGCAGTTCTTC.